Described below is a single T cell receptor (beta chain) sequence and its context. Its target is unknown. This sample stems from a study of high-grade serous ovarian cancer treatment subgroups. In the study overall: Samples averaged about 15,000 reads and several thousand unique TCR beta rearrangements. Study-level points and caveats: Repertoire analysis covered CDR3 alone, not CDR1 or CDR2. Different patients shared almost no repertoire; same-patient tumors shared about 0.1 to 0.79.

Sequencing used immunoSEQ multiplex PCR; TCRdb keeps in-frame clones, though not all of them. Counted here are several thousand clones, approximately 79% occurring once; the ten biggest clones make up around 5%. The length of the CDR3 is 18 residues. From germline, CDR1 is MNHEY and CDR2 SMNVEV (reference sequence). Deletions cut 2 bases from V and 6 bases from J, with 26 bases between. Tumor samples were obtained before definitive surgery or chemotherapy. Sequenced material: tumor tissue. The rearrangement links TRBV27 to TRBJ2-7, with TRBD1 as a possible D gene (6 bases). The TCR originated in a human donor with high-grade serous ovarian cancer. CDR3 sequence (DNA): TGTGCCAGCAGTTTAGTCACAGGGACGGTCCCAGCTCTGAGCGAGCAGTACTTC. Protein product: CASSLVTGTVPALSEQYF.